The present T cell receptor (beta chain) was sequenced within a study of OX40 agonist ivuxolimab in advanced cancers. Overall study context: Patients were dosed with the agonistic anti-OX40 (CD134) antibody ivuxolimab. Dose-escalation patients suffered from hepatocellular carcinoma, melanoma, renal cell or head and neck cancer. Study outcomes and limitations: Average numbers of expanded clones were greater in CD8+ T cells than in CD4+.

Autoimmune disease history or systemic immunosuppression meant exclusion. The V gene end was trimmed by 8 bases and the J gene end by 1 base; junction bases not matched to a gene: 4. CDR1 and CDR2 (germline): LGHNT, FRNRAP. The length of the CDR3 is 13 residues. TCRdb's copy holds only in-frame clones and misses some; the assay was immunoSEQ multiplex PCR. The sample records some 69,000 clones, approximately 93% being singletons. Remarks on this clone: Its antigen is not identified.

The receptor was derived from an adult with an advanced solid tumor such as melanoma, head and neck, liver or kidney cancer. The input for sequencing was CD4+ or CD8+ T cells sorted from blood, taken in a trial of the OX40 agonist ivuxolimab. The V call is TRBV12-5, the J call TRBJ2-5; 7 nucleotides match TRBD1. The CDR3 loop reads CASFSGGQETQYF. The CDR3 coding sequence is TGTGCTAGTTTCTCAGGGGGCCAAGAGACCCAGTACTTC. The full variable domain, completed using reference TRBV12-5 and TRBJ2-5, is DARVTQTPRHKVTEMGQEVTMRCQPILGHNTVFWYRQTMMQGLELLAYFRNRAPLDDSGMPKDRFSAEMPDATLATLKIQPSEPRDSAVYFCASFSGGQETQYFGPGTRLLVL.